The 32 T cell receptor beta chains reported below all come from one sample, sequenced in a study of blood T cell repertoires in COVID-19. Sequencing used immunoSEQ multiplex PCR; TCRdb keeps in-frame clones, though not all of them. This table holds around 300,000 clones, about 90% found once. The sequenced sample consisted of PBMCs or T cells enriched from blood (not recorded which). These receptors were taken from a woman under 30 with acute COVID-19.

The V call is TRBV6-5, the J call TRBJ1-1, with 7 bases identical to TRBD1. The J segment lost 1 base and the V segment lost 4 bases, leaving 3 bases of the junction unmatched. The CDR3 has 14 residues. Germline lookup yields CDR1 MNHEY and CDR2 SVGAGI. CDR3 region: CASSFRTGNTEAFF. As DNA, the CDR3 is TGTGCCAGCAGTTTTCGGACAGGGAACACTGAAGCTTTCTTT.

This chain uses TRBV2 with TRBJ2-1, with D maybe TRBD2 (5 bases). Germline V gene data show CDR1 as SNHLY and CDR2 as FYNNEI. This CDR3 has 11 residues. V dropped 4 bases and J dropped 10 bases, with 8 bases sitting between them. CDR3 protein: CASSVGGEQFF. CDR3 DNA sequence: TGTGCCAGCAGTGTCGGCGGGGAGCAGTTCTTC.

The chain joins TRBV5-1 to TRBJ2-3; 7 bases are shared with TRBD2. The CDR3 runs to 17 residues. CDR1 and CDR2 from the germline V gene are SGHRS and YFSETQ. Trimming cost V 4 bases and J 0 bases; bases outside gene matches: 11. CDR3 in amino acids: CASSLDQSGTSTDTQYF. In DNA form, the CDR3 reads TGCGCCAGCAGCCTCGATCAAAGCGGGACTAGCACAGATACGCAGTATTTT.

The chain uses TRBV11-1 and TRBJ2-7; 9 bases align to TRBD1. This CDR3 has 15 amino acids. Germline values: CDR1 SGHAT, CDR2 FQDESV (reference sequence). J lost 0 bases, V lost 5 bases, and 5 bases had no gene match. CDR3 amino acids: CASSPRDRVSYEQYF. The CDR3 bases are TGTGCCAGCAGCCCCCGGGACAGGGTCTCCTACGAGCAGTACTTC. The variable domain in full, with the rest retrieved from reference TRBV11-1 and TRBJ2-7, is EAEVAQSPRYKITEKSQAVAFWCDPISGHATLYWYRQILGQGPELLVQFQDESVVDDSQLPKDRFSAERLKGVDSTLKIQPAELGDSAMYLCASSPRDRVSYEQYFGPGTRLTVT.

V gene TRBV5-1 combines with J gene TRBJ2-5, with 11 bases matching TRBD1. The CDR3 extends over 17 amino acids. Germline V lookup: CDR1 SGHRS, CDR2 YFSETQ. The trim removed 1 base at V and 5 bases at J, leaving 10 bases unmatched. In nucleotides, the CDR3 is TGCGCCAGCAGCTTGATCGGGCGGACAGGGGGCAAGGAGACCCAGTACTTC. It specifies CASSLIGRTGGKETQYF.

The V gene is TRBV18, the J gene TRBJ2-1, with 11 bases fitting TRBD2. This CDR3 has 15 residues. The germline V gene encodes CDR1 KGHSH and CDR2 LQKENI. Germline trimming cut 6 bases from V and 6 bases from J; bases unmatched to any gene: 7. In DNA, the CDR3 is TGTGCCAGCTCCTCGGGACTAGCGGTCATCAATGAGCAGTTCTTC. This encodes CASSSGLAVINEQFF.

The CDR3 nucleotides are TGTGCCAGCAGCTTCGGGGGAAATCAGCCCCAGCATTTT. Translation gives CASSFGGNQPQHF. This chain connects TRBV6-5 to TRBJ1-5, with D possibly TRBD1 on 5 matching bases. V was cut by 6 bases and J by 4 bases, with 10 bases left in between. Germline CDR1 and CDR2: MNHEY and SVGAGI. The CDR3 length is 13 residues.

The chain is built from TRBV5-1 and TRBJ2-5, with a possible D match to TRBD2 (5 bases). CDR1 SGHRS and CDR2 YFSETQ come from the germline V gene. V was shortened by 6 bases and J by 4 bases, with 16 bases between the two germline ends. The CDR3 runs to 14 residues. CDR3 amino acids: CASTLGSGLETQYF. The CDR3 bases are TGCGCCAGCACCCTTGGTTCGGGGTTAGAGACCCAGTACTTC.

The J gene is TRBJ2-1, the V gene TRBV29-1; maybe TRBD2 (6 bases). This CDR3 spans 14 amino acids. The V and J ends lost 1 base and 0 bases respectively, with 7 bases between them. Germline V gives CDR1 SQVTM, CDR2 ANQGSEA. The CDR3 loop is CSVEVAVSYNEQFF. The DNA of the CDR3 is TGCAGCGTTGAAGTAGCGGTCTCCTACAATGAGCAGTTCTTC.

The sample holds a few counts of this clone. The chain joins TRBV12-3 or TRBV12-4 to TRBJ1-2; possibly TRBD1 for D (6 bases). There are 13 residues in the CDR3. V dropped 2 bases and J dropped 6 bases, with 10 bases sitting between them. The CDR3 is CASSLRPGDGYTF. The CDR3 coding sequence is TGTGCCAGCAGTTTAAGGCCAGGGGATGGCTACACCTTC.

This clone was counted once. The rearrangement joins TRBV27 to TRBJ1-2; D gene unclear. The V gene lost 5 bases and the J gene lost 4 bases, with 11 bases spanning the gap. The CDR3 contains 13 residues. Germline V gives CDR1 MNHEY, CDR2 SMNVEV (reference sequence). The CDR3 reads CASSLDEGYGYTF. The DNA for the CDR3 is TGTGCCAGCAGTCTCGACGAGGGCTATGGCTACACCTTC.

J is TRBJ1-5 and V is TRBV18; D unresolved. The germline V gene has CDR1 KGHSH and CDR2 LQKENI. This CDR3 has 13 amino acids. The V end lost 2 bases, the J end lost 3 bases, and 5 bases lay between the germline ends. The CDR3 protein is CASSPGNNQPQHF. CDR3 DNA: TGTGCCAGCTCACCAGGCAACAATCAGCCCCAGCATTTT.

This clone was seen just once. The chain couples TRBV5-1 to TRBJ2-5; D unclear. The germline V and J ends were trimmed by 4 bases and 4 bases, with 17 bases remaining between them. Germline values: CDR1 SGHRS, CDR2 YFSETQ. This CDR3 contains 15 residues. In nucleotides, the CDR3 is TGCGCCAGCAGCCTGGCCTTGGGCGTAGGAGAGACCCAGTACTTC. Translating gives CASSLALGVGETQYF.

The genes are TRBV7-3 and TRBJ2-3; 15 bases map to TRBD2. The CDR3 extends over 15 amino acids. Looked up from germline, CDR1 is SGHTA and CDR2 is FQGTGA. Losses at the gene ends were 4 bases for V and 11 bases for J; bases not matched to a gene: 7. The CDR3 bases are TGTGCCAGCAGCTCAGGACTAGCGGGAGGGCCAGGGCAGTATTTT. It yields the protein CASSSGLAGGPGQYF.

The V gene is TRBV7-3, the J gene TRBJ1-1; maybe TRBD1 (6 bases). The germline CDR1 and CDR2 sequences are SGHTA and FQGTGA. The length of the CDR3 is 15 residues. V lost 1 base, J lost 4 bases, and 13 bases lay in between. The CDR3 DNA reads as TGTGCCAGCAGCTTAAAAGGGGGGGCTGTCACTGAAGCTTTCTTT. Translating gives CASSLKGGAVTEAFF.

The chain carries TRBV28 and TRBJ1-5; 7 nucleotides align to TRBD1. This CDR3 has 14 amino acids. V was pared by 5 bases and J by 4 bases, with 5 bases of the junction left unmatched. Germline V lookup: CDR1 MDHEN, CDR2 SYDVKM. The CDR3 reads CASSTPTGNQPQHF. The CDR3 region has the DNA TGTGCCAGCAGTACCCCGACAGGGAATCAGCCCCAGCATTTT.

This chain uses TRBV6-5 with TRBJ1-2; D is unclear. Trimming pared 5 bases from V and 8 bases from J, leaving 15 bases between. The germline V gene has CDR1 MNHEY and CDR2 SVGAGI. The CDR3 sequence is 13 residues long. The CDR3 DNA is TGTGCCAGCAGTCTAGACGAAAATGGCGGCTACACCTTC. This sequence encodes CASSLDENGGYTF.

The genes are TRBV28 and TRBJ1-1; D is possibly TRBD1 (6 bases). The CDR3 is 14 amino acids. Trimming took off 4 bases at V and 5 bases at J, with 14 bases between the two ends. Germline CDR1 and CDR2: MDHEN and SYDVKM. The CDR3, as DNA: TGTGCCAGCAGTTCACAGGGCAAAGGGACTGAAGCTTTCTTT. As protein: CASSSQGKGTEAFF.

This chain joins TRBV19 and TRBJ2-5; possibly TRBD2 for D (5 bases). Trimming pared 5 bases from V and 4 bases from J, leaving 17 bases between. Germline CDR1 and CDR2: LNHDA and SQIVND (reference sequence). The CDR3 consists of 15 residues. The CDR3 sequence: CASSVSGARGETQYF. The CDR3 DNA reads as TGTGCCAGTAGTGTCAGCGGTGCACGCGGAGAGACCCAGTACTTC.

This rearrangement joins TRBV11-3 to TRBJ1-1; D is unclear. The length of the CDR3 is 15 residues. From germline, CDR1 is SGHNT and CDR2 YENEEA. V was clipped by 5 bases and J by 0 bases, with 13 bases between them. The CDR3 spells CASSRVGGMNTEAFF. CDR3 nucleotides: TGTGCCAGCAGCCGCGTCGGAGGGATGAACACTGAAGCTTTCTTT.

The V gene is TRBV24-1, the J gene TRBJ1-2, with 7 bases identical to TRBD1. V lost 3 bases and J lost 7; bases outside the gene matches: 1. The V gene's germline CDR1 is KGHDR and CDR2 SFDVKD. The CDR3 has 12 residues. CDR3 sequence: CATSDNRGGYTF. The CDR3 DNA follows: TGTGCCACCAGTGATAACAGGGGTGGCTACACCTTC.

This chain connects TRBV11-2 to TRBJ2-1; no clear D gene. Germline V gene lookup returns CDR1 SGHAT and CDR2 FQNNGV. Trimming shortened V by 5 bases and J by 0 bases, and 11 bases separated the two germline ends. CDR3 length: 15 amino acids. Here the CDR3 DNA reads TGTGCCAGCAGCGAGGAATTGAGCTCCTACAATGAGCAGTTCTTC. Translating it yields CASSEELSSYNEQFF.

The chain couples TRBV5-4 to TRBJ1-2; 7 nucleotides match TRBD1. Trimming took 4 bases from V and 4 from J; bases not matched to a gene: 10. This CDR3 spans 15 amino acids. CDR1 SGHNT and CDR2 YYREEE come from the germline V gene (reference sequence). The CDR3 loop is CASSPAGQESYGYTF. The CDR3 nucleotides are TGTGCCAGCAGCCCGGCCGGACAGGAGAGCTATGGCTACACCTTC.

This chain connects TRBV7-3 to TRBJ2-1; tentatively, D is TRBD1 (5 bases). CDR1 SGHTA and CDR2 FQGTGA come from the germline V gene. The CDR3 has 13 residues. V dropped 3 bases and J dropped 7 bases, with 10 bases sitting between them. The CDR3 coding sequence is TGTGCCAGCAGCTTGGCAGGGCGAAATGAGCAGTTCTTC. It codes for CASSLAGRNEQFF.

The chain links TRBV7-9 to TRBJ1-1; D unresolved. CDR1 is SEHNR and CDR2 is FQNEAQ in the germline V gene (reference sequence). V was trimmed by 7 bases and J by 3 bases, leaving 18 bases between them. This CDR3 has 15 residues. The chain's CDR3 is CASKLGPGFDTEAFF. The CDR3, as DNA: TGTGCCAGCAAATTGGGCCCCGGATTTGACACTGAAGCTTTCTTT.

The genes are TRBV11-3 and TRBJ2-2; 10 positions match TRBD1. Trimming removed 1 base from V and 4 bases from J; junction bases left unmatched: 0. The V gene's germline CDR1 is SGHNT and CDR2 YENEEA. This CDR3 is 15 amino acids long. The CDR3 spells CASSLGTGGTGELFF. The CDR3, as DNA: TGTGCCAGCAGCTTAGGGACAGGGGGCACCGGGGAGCTGTTTTTT.

The chain links TRBV9 to TRBJ2-3; D gene uncertain. Germline V gene sequence: CDR1 SGDLS, CDR2 YYNGEE. Trimming stripped 7 bases from V and 0 bases from J, with 6 bases between. CDR3 length: 12 amino acids. DNA of the CDR3: TGTGCCAGCGGCTTGAGCACAGATACGCAGTATTTT. It encodes CASGLSTDTQYF.

This rearrangement joins TRBV6-1 to TRBJ1-6, with unresolved D. Germline V gene data show CDR1 as MNHNS and CDR2 as SASEGT. V was trimmed by 2 bases and J by 4 bases, leaving 15 bases between them. The CDR3 loop spans 17 amino acids. CDR3 DNA sequence: TGTGCCAGCAGTGAAAGTCCCGACACCACTTATAATTCACCCCTCCACTTT. Protein sequence: CASSESPDTTYNSPLHF.

The chain carries TRBV21-1 and TRBJ2-7; the table's TRBD2 call for D was not verified on the DNA. TRBV21-1 is flagged as a pseudogene. The CDR3 is 16 amino acids. CDR3 nucleotide sequence: TGTGCCAGCAGCTCCTGGGTTATAGCGCCTAGCTACGAGCAGTACTTC. Protein sequence: CASSSWVIAPSYEQYF.

The chain links TRBV27 to TRBJ1-2, with 9 bases matching TRBD1. Germline trimming cut 6 bases from V and 6 bases from J; bases unmatched to any gene: 11. Germline V gene sequence: CDR1 MNHEY, CDR2 SMNVEV (reference sequence). The CDR3 totals 15 residues. The CDR3 is CASSPRTGGANGYTF. The CDR3 nucleotides are TGTGCCAGCAGCCCCCGAACAGGGGGCGCAAATGGCTACACCTTC.

The chain recombines TRBV6-5 with TRBJ1-1; 7 positions agree with TRBD1. The CDR3 spans 12 residues. Trimming took 5 bases from V and 7 from J; bases not matched to a gene: 4. Germline CDR1 MNHEY, CDR2 SVGAGI. The CDR3 region is CASSRTGNEAFF. CDR3 coding DNA: TGTGCCAGCAGTCGGACAGGCAATGAAGCTTTCTTT.

The chain combines TRBV9 with TRBJ1-2; 7 positions match TRBD1. This CDR3 has 14 residues. The junction had 11 bases not matched to a gene; V was cut back by 4 bases and J by 8 bases. Looked up from germline, CDR1 is SGDLS and CDR2 is YYNGEE. The CDR3 protein is CASSSGQAPEGYTF. Here the CDR3 DNA reads TGTGCCAGCAGCTCCGGACAGGCCCCCGAAGGCTACACCTTC.